The sequence of this TCR beta chain was determined in a study of monozygotic twins with inflammatory bowel disease. A template switching step added UMIs, each with a 6-nucleotide sample barcode. TCRdb reanalyzed the 5' RACE reads, giving one entry per CDR3 protein sequence and no DNA. The sample has some 210,000 distinct CDR3 sequences. The germline gives CDR1 SGHTA, CDR2 FQGNSA. There are 14 residues in the CDR3. Study outcomes and limitations: Repertoire similarity did not differ between concordant and discordant twins, perhaps due to limited power.

Of note for this clonotype: What it binds is unknown.

Sample: blood. The chain employs TRBV7-2 and TRBJ1-5. The sequence derives from a human donor with ulcerative colitis or Crohn's disease, or a healthy co-twin of an affected twin (not recorded which). The CDR3 spells CASSPSRSNQPQHF. Using reference TRBV7-2 and TRBJ1-5 for the parts outside the CDR3, the full variable domain is GAGVSQSPSNKVTEKGKDVELRCDPISGHTALYWYRQSLGQGLEFLIYFQGNSAPDKSGLPSDRFSAERTGGSVSTLTIQRTQQEDSAVYLCASSPSRSNQPQHFGDGTRLSIL.